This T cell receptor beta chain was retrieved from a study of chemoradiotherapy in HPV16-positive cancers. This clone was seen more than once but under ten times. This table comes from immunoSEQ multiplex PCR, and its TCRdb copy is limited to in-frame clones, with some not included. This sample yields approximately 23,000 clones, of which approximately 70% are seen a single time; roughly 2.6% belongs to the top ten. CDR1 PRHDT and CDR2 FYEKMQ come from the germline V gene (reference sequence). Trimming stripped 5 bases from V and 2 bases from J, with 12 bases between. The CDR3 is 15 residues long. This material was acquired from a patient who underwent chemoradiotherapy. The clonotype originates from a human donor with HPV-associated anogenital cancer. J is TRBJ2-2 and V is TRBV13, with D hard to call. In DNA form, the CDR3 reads TGTGCCAGCAGCCCACCTCTGGGAAACACCGGGGAGCTGTTTTTT. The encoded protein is CASSPPLGNTGELFF.